Below are 16 T cell receptor beta chains sequenced from a single sample in a study of response to subunit inactivated influenza vaccine. From the RT-PCR reads, TCRdb called clonotypes with MiXCR, one entry per CDR3 protein. The table includes hundreds of thousands of distinct CDR3 sequences, roughly 15% detected once. The sequences come from PBMCs from blood, collected roughly 15 days before vaccination. All receptors come from a man in his forties or fifties who received an inactivated influenza vaccine.

The chain is built from TRBV7-8 and TRBJ2-7, with 8 bases matching TRBD1. The V and J ends lost 5 bases and 7 bases, in that order; junction bases with no gene match: 22. There are 18 residues in the CDR3. Germline lookup yields CDR1 SGHVS and CDR2 FQNEAQ. The CDR3 sequence is CASSLGQATSLLRVEQYF. As DNA, the CDR3 is TGTGCCAGCAGCCTGGGACAGGCTACATCTTTATTACGAGTAGAGCAGTACTTC. The full variable domain, rest sourced from reference TRBV7-8 and TRBJ2-7, is GAGVSQSPRYKVAKRGQDVALRCDPISGHVSLFWYQQALGQGPEFLTYFQNEAQLDKSGLPSDRFFAERPEGSVSTLKIQRTQQEDSAVYLCASSLGQATSLLRVEQYFGPGTRLTVT.

This clonotype was seen at least ten times. Compared with germline, one end of the junction differs, possibly owing to a read error. The chain has TRBV6-2 or TRBV6-3 and TRBJ2-1; D is unclear. The CDR3 is 16 amino acids. The V gene's germline CDR1 is MNHEY and CDR2 SVGEGT. CDR3 loop: CASSYSISVPYNEQFF. Written as DNA, the CDR3 is TGTGCCAGCAGCTACTCAATCAGTGTCCCCTACAATGAGCAGTTCTTC.

This clonotype showed up just a few times. The genes are TRBV6-1 and TRBJ2-7, with TRBD1 matching 10 bases. The CDR3 length is 15 residues. With 3 bases clipped from V and 3 bases from J, the junction kept 5 bases outside the gene matches. CDR1 and CDR2 (germline): MNHNS, SASEGT. In DNA, the CDR3 is TGTGCCAGCAGTGAGCCGGGACAGGGGTTCTACGAGCAGTACTTC. Translating gives CASSEPGQGFYEQYF.

This clonotype was seen a handful of times. The genes are TRBV12-3 or TRBV12-4 and TRBJ1-2; the D gene is possibly TRBD1 (5 bases). The V gene lost 6 bases and the J gene lost 4 bases, with 12 bases spanning the gap. The CDR3 covers 13 residues. The DNA of the CDR3 is TGTGCCAGCAGCCCCTTGACAGTCTATGGCTACACCTTC. Translated: CASSPLTVYGYTF.

The chain carries TRBV6-5 and TRBJ2-1; TRBD1 matches at 8 bases. CDR3 size: 17 residues. The germline V gene encodes CDR1 MNHEY and CDR2 SVGAGI. The J segment lost 1 base and the V segment lost 0 bases, leaving 5 bases of the junction unmatched. The CDR3 sequence: CASSYSMGQVSYNEQFF. Here the CDR3 DNA reads TGTGCCAGCAGTTACTCGATGGGACAGGTTTCCTACAATGAGCAGTTCTTC.

The table lists this clonotype with a few counts. The V gene is TRBV5-1, the J gene TRBJ2-5, with D possibly matching TRBD1 (6 bases). The germline V and J ends were trimmed by 4 bases and 1 base, with 11 bases remaining between them. This CDR3 spans 14 amino acids. Germline V lookup: CDR1 SGHRS, CDR2 YFSETQ. CDR3 nucleotides: TGCGCCAGCAGCCACACAGGGATCCAAGAGACCCAGTACTTC. Translating it yields CASSHTGIQETQYF.

The V and J genes are TRBV28 and TRBJ1-4; D uncertain. CDR1 MDHEN and CDR2 SYDVKM come from the germline V gene. V was cut by 5 bases and J by 1 base, with 14 bases left in between. CDR3 length equals 16 residues. The CDR3 sequence is CASSPGGSLTNEKLFF. CDR3 nucleotides: TGTGCCAGCAGTCCCGGTGGCAGTTTAACTAATGAAAAACTGTTTTTT.

This clonotype was counted only a few times. The chain combines TRBV28 with TRBJ2-7; either TRBD1 or TRBD2 may fit D (7 bases each). Trimming left V 6 bases short and J 4 bases short, with 22 bases between. This CDR3 is built from 16 residues. Germline V CDR1 and CDR2: MDHEN, SYDVKM. For the CDR3, the DNA is TGTGCCAGCAGCTCGCTCGGGGCAGGGGGGGGTTACGAGCAGTACTTC. Translating gives CASSSLGAGGGYEQYF.

The V gene is TRBV7-9, the J gene TRBJ2-5; D possibly corresponds to TRBD2 (6 bases). Trimming removed 4 bases at V and 2 bases at J, with 11 bases between. This CDR3 region has 14 residues. Germline-derived CDR1 and CDR2 are SEHNR and FQNEAQ (reference sequence). As DNA, the CDR3 is TGTGCCAGCAGCTCGCGGGGACCTCAAGAGACCCAGTACTTC. Its translation: CASSSRGPQETQYF.

CDR3 sequence reads: CASSSVLGWADTQYF. CDR3 coding DNA: TGTGCCAGCAGCTCGGTCCTTGGATGGGCAGATACGCAGTATTTT. The genes are TRBV11-2 and TRBJ2-3; no reliable D call. V lost 4 bases and J 4 bases, leaving 15 bases between the germline ends. Germline loops: CDR1 SGHAT, CDR2 FQNNGV. CDR3 length: 15 amino acids. The full variable domain, with the rest looked up from reference TRBV11-2 and TRBJ2-3, is EAGVAQSPRYKIIEKRQSVAFWCNPISGHATLYWYQQILGQGPKLLIQFQNNGVVDDSQLPKDRFSAERLKGVDSTLKIQPAKLEDSAVYLCASSSVLGWADTQYFGPGTRLTVL.

This CDR3 is CASSLMQGGTEAFF. In DNA form, the CDR3 reads TGTGCCAGCAGCTTGATGCAGGGGGGAACTGAAGCTTTCTTT. This chain joins TRBV7-9 and TRBJ1-1, with 7 bases fitting TRBD1. The CDR3 covers 14 residues. V trimming: 3 bases; J trimming: 5 bases; junction bases outside the gene matches: 6. CDR1 and CDR2 from the germline V gene are SEHNR and FQNEAQ (reference sequence).

The J gene is TRBJ1-2, the V gene TRBV6-5, with D possibly being TRBD1 (5 bases). Germline CDR1 is MNHEY and CDR2 is SVGAGI. The V gene lost 2 bases and the J gene lost 3 bases, with 10 bases spanning the gap. The length of the CDR3 is 14 residues. The CDR3 coding sequence is TGTGCCAGCAGTTACGGAAGGGGCCACTATGGCTACACCTTC. This codes for CASSYGRGHYGYTF.

The chain uses TRBV6-5 and TRBJ2-1; TRBD2 matches at 15 bases. The V segment lost 4 bases and the J segment 8 bases; nucleotides outside the gene matches: 9. The length of the CDR3 is 17 residues. The germline gives CDR1 MNHEY, CDR2 SVGAGI. The CDR3 loop reads CASSSSPGLAGGDEQFF. CDR3 bases: TGTGCCAGCAGTTCATCCCCTGGACTAGCGGGAGGGGATGAGCAGTTCTTC.

The V and J genes are TRBV7-2 and TRBJ2-7; 7 nucleotides match TRBD2. CDR1 is SGHTA and CDR2 is FQGNSA in the germline V gene. The CDR3 length is 13 residues. V gave up 5 bases and J gave up 4 bases; unmatched junction bases: 5. CDR3 loop: CASSPGTKYEQYF. In DNA, the CDR3 is TGTGCCAGCAGCCCCGGGACTAAATACGAGCAGTACTTC.

This chain uses TRBV20-1 with TRBJ2-7, with 8 bases lining up with TRBD1. The CDR3 covers 12 residues. V lost 6 bases to trimming and J lost 3 bases; unmatched junction nucleotides: 4. Per germline, CDR1 DFQATT and CDR2 SNEGSKA (reference sequence). The CDR3 is CSARTGIYEQYF. The CDR3 coding sequence is TGCAGTGCCCGGACAGGGATCTACGAGCAGTACTTC.

The rearrangement links TRBV25-1 to TRBJ2-7; D unresolved. CDR1 MGHDK and CDR2 SYGVNS come from the germline V gene. The CDR3 loop spans 14 amino acids. V was trimmed by 7 bases and J by 0 bases, leaving 13 bases between them. In DNA, the CDR3 is TGTGCCAGCACAGGTGACGGTAGCTCCTACGAGCAGTACTTC. The encoded protein is CASTGDGSSYEQYF.